This T cell receptor (beta chain) was recovered during a study of cytomegalovirus exposure and HLA in healthy donors. Turning to this clone: Its antigen is undetermined. An end of the junction differs from the germline gene, which may be a read error.

Primers included in the PCR were 60 Vbeta and 13 Jbeta primers. TCRdb's table, derived via immunoSEQ multiplex PCR, lists solely in-frame clones and lacks some. The sample lists some 130,000 clones, roughly 75% occurring once. Study outcomes and limitations: The study flagged approximately 180 TCR beta chains as cytomegalovirus-associated. At a 0.05 false discovery rate, a later analysis found 18,000 or so TCR beta sequences to be associated with HLA alleles. Indistinguishable V segments such as TRBV6-2 and TRBV6-3 were excluded. Later analysis associated a missense DCLRE1C variant with TCR beta V- and J-gene trimming.

Germline V CDR1 and CDR2: SEHNR, FQNEAQ (reference sequence). This CDR3 has 13 amino acids. Sample: PBMCs. The V and J genes are TRBV7-9 and TRBJ2-1, with 8 bases lining up with TRBD1. The sequence was collected from a man aged 25-45 years in good health. The CDR3 spells CSSSPGQGYEQFF. CDR3 nucleotides: TGTTCCAGCAGTCCCGGACAGGGCTATGAGCAGTTCTTC.